This section outlines one TCR beta chain sequence together with its context. The specificity of this receptor is unknown. No quality values exist for individual bases; no much larger clone is one base distant. This sample stems from a study of blood T cell repertoires in COVID-19 (dated by TCRdb to about 2020). Study-level background: Samples covering the acute and convalescent phases of COVID-19 were provided by collaborators in the United States, Italy and Spain. The prospective study material was composed of cDNA or gDNA derived from T cells, B-cell-depleted T cells, or PBMCs. The samples were drawn from two sources: the first 160 participants of the ongoing ImmuneRACE study, and 1,200 or so subjects contributed by 6 global collaborators. The repertoires were released in a freely available public database intended as a resource for research on the immune response to SARS-CoV-2. The sample metadata nearly always contained a de-identified subject ID, COVID-19 status, age in years and sex. The dataset comprised deeply sampled blood TCRbeta repertoires from subjects exposed to, actively infected with, or recovered from COVID-19. Where available, HLA class I and class II types were taken from metadata supplied by the sample provider and were not determined by assay-based typing. Overall study results and their limits: Clinical and demographic metadata were provided uncurated, with the amount varying by source and participant.

For CDR1 and CDR2, the germline V gene lists SGDLS and YYNGEE. At the junction V is shortened by 5 bases and J by 1 base; bases outside the gene matches: 6. Spanning cysteine to phenylalanine, the CDR3 consists of 16 amino acids. The sequence is cut down to CDR3 DNA, 48 bases in frame from base 1. In Seattle, one collaborating source enrolled patients while the infection was active and tracked those patients longitudinally over the course of disease. Each collaborating institution followed its own protocols to collect whole blood in K2EDTA tubes. For TCRbeta analysis, collaborators shipped samples in one of three forms: frozen whole blood, isolated PBMCs, or DNA extracted from either of those sample types. The immunoSEQ Assay, a bias-controlled multiplex PCR, was used to amplify TCRbeta CDR3 regions from genomic DNA. The paper's data handling went like this. The number of nucleated cells in each sample was estimated from the amplification of reference gene primers within the assay. Sequence reads were collapsed and filtered to measure the absolute abundance of every unique TCRbeta CDR3 rearrangement. Productive Simpson clonality was computed per sample as the square root of Simpson's diversity index over productive rearrangements. TCRdb mirrors the immuneACCESS table, restricted to in-frame sequences. Some clones are absent from its copies; in checked studies, under half trace to an unresolved V gene, and the reason for the others is unknown. The DNA gave D and trimming, while V, J and clone size come from that table. Across this sample there are a few hundred thousand clones, with around 92% seen only once. The ten largest make up around 3% of the sample.

Sequences were obtained from peripheral blood. This TCR was recovered from a woman between 25 and 40 years old with COVID-19, enrolled during active disease. The sequence joins TRBV9 to TRBJ2-3; 11 middle bases align to TRBD1. The CDR3 protein sequence reads: CASRPWGQGGTDTQYF. The DNA is TGTGCCAGCAGGCCCTGGGGACAGGGGGGCACAGATACGCAGTATTTT.